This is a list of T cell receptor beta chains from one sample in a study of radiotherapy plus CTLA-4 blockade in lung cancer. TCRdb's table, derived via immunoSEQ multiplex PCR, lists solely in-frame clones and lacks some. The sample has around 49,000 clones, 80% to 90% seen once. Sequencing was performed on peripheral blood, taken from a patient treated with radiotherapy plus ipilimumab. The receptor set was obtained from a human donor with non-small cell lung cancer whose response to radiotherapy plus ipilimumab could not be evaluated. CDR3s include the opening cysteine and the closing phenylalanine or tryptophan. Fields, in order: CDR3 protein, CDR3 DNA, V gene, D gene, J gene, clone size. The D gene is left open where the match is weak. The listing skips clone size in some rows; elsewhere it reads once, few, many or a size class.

cdr3_aa: CASGGMVAGRPYEQYF; cdr3_nt: TGTGCCAGCGGGGGTATGGTTGCGGGACGACCCTACGAGCAGTACTTC; v_call: TRBV7-9; d_call: .; j_call: TRBJ2-7; clone_size: few
cdr3_aa: CASSQADRTGNTIYF; cdr3_nt: TGCGCCAGCAGCCAAGCTGACAGAACTGGAAACACCATATATTTT; v_call: TRBV4-1; d_call: .; j_call: TRBJ1-3; clone_size: .
cdr3_aa: CASSQDFGQGDFEQYF; cdr3_nt: TGCGCCAGCAGCCAAGATTTCGGACAGGGGGACTTCGAGCAGTACTTC; v_call: TRBV4-3; d_call: TRBD1; j_call: TRBJ2-7; clone_size: .
cdr3_aa: CATQPPRSPNTGELFF; cdr3_nt: TGTGCCACTCAACCTCCTAGAAGTCCGAACACCGGGGAGCTGTTTTTT; v_call: TRBV19; d_call: .; j_call: TRBJ2-2; clone_size: .
cdr3_aa: CASSSGTYVTEAFF; cdr3_nt: TGCGCCAGCAGCTCAGGGACATACGTAACTGAAGCTTTCTTT; v_call: TRBV5-1; d_call: .; j_call: TRBJ1-1; clone_size: .
cdr3_aa: CASSSPRRQALNTEAFF; cdr3_nt: TGTGCCAGCAGCTCACCAAGAAGACAGGCCTTGAACACTGAAGCTTTCTTT; v_call: TRBV7-8; d_call: .; j_call: TRBJ1-1; clone_size: .
cdr3_aa: CASSQLGAQDTQYF; cdr3_nt: TGTGCCAGTAGCCAACTTGGGGCCCAAGATACGCAGTATTTT; v_call: TRBV19; d_call: .; j_call: TRBJ2-3; clone_size: .
cdr3_aa: CASSYDRGRNQPQHF; cdr3_nt: TGTGCCAGCAGTTATGACAGGGGACGTAACCAGCCCCAGCATTTT; v_call: TRBV7-2; d_call: TRBD1; j_call: TRBJ1-5; clone_size: .
cdr3_aa: CASSVDRTGRNEAFF; cdr3_nt: TGTGCCAGCAGCGTAGACCGGACAGGGAGAAATGAAGCTTTCTTT; v_call: TRBV9; d_call: TRBD1; j_call: TRBJ1-1; clone_size: .
cdr3_aa: CAISDGGDTQYF; cdr3_nt: TGTGCCATCAGTGACGGGGGAGATACGCAGTATTTT; v_call: TRBV10-3; d_call: .; j_call: TRBJ2-3; clone_size: .
cdr3_aa: CASSFPGTGDNQPQHF; cdr3_nt: TGTGCCAGCAGTTTCCCCGGGACAGGCGATAATCAGCCCCAGCATTTT; v_call: TRBV28; d_call: TRBD1; j_call: TRBJ1-5; clone_size: once
cdr3_aa: CASRLGLEPYGYTF; cdr3_nt: TGTGCCAGCAGATTGGGGCTCGAACCCTATGGCTACACCTTC; v_call: TRBV27; d_call: .; j_call: TRBJ1-2; clone_size: .
cdr3_aa: CASSPARTYEQYF; cdr3_nt: TGTGCCAGCTCACCAGCGAGAACCTACGAGCAGTACTTC; v_call: TRBV18; d_call: .; j_call: TRBJ2-7; clone_size: .
cdr3_aa: CASSQPRILGPGNTIYF; cdr3_nt: TGCGCCAGCAGTCAGCCCAGGATATTAGGTCCTGGAAACACCATATATTTT; v_call: TRBV23-1; d_call: .; j_call: TRBJ1-3; clone_size: .
cdr3_aa: CASSDRTGEQFF; cdr3_nt: TGTGCCAGCAGTGACAGAACTGGTGAGCAGTTCTTC; v_call: TRBV6-4; d_call: .; j_call: TRBJ2-1; clone_size: few
cdr3_aa: CAISEKTGGANTGELFF; cdr3_nt: TGTGCCATCAGTGAAAAGACAGGGGGCGCGAACACCGGGGAGCTGTTTTTT; v_call: TRBV10-3; d_call: TRBD1; j_call: TRBJ2-2; clone_size: .
cdr3_aa: CVSSVVGADEQYF; cdr3_nt: TGTGTCAGCAGCGTAGTGGGGGCGGACGAGCAGTACTTC; v_call: TRBV9; d_call: .; j_call: TRBJ2-7; clone_size: few
cdr3_aa: CASSEAFSGYEQYF; cdr3_nt: TGTGCCAGCAGTGAAGCGTTCTCAGGGTACGAGCAGTACTTC; v_call: TRBV6-1; d_call: .; j_call: TRBJ2-7; clone_size: .
cdr3_aa: CASSFGYSYEQYF; cdr3_nt: TGTGCCAGCAGCTTCGGGTACTCCTACGAGCAGTACTTC; v_call: TRBV7-2; d_call: .; j_call: TRBJ2-7; clone_size: .
cdr3_aa: CASSKAFGRGSFQETQYF; cdr3_nt: .; v_call: TRBV21-1; d_call: .; j_call: TRBJ2-5; clone_size: .
cdr3_aa: CASSLARAGGYNEQFF; cdr3_nt: TGTGCCAGCAGCTTAGCCAGGGCGGGAGGCTACAATGAGCAGTTCTTC; v_call: TRBV11-2; d_call: TRBD2; j_call: TRBJ2-1; clone_size: .
cdr3_aa: CASSLGQGAAYNEQFF; cdr3_nt: TGTGCCAGCAGCTTGGGTCAGGGGGCGGCCTACAATGAGCAGTTCTTC; v_call: TRBV5-4; d_call: TRBD1; j_call: TRBJ2-1; clone_size: .
cdr3_aa: CASSEGQGSYEQYF; cdr3_nt: TGTGCCAGCAGCGAGGGACAGGGCTCCTACGAGCAGTACTTC; v_call: TRBV9; d_call: TRBD1; j_call: TRBJ2-7; clone_size: .
cdr3_aa: CASSESLLGAEQYF; cdr3_nt: TGTGCCAGCAGCGAATCCCTCCTGGGGGCCGAGCAGTACTTC; v_call: TRBV4-2; d_call: .; j_call: TRBJ2-7; clone_size: .
cdr3_aa: CASRGPGWEKLFF; cdr3_nt: TGTGCCAGCAGAGGCCCGGGGTGGGAAAAACTGTTTTTT; v_call: TRBV28; d_call: .; j_call: TRBJ1-4; clone_size: .
cdr3_aa: CASSVGLAGASETQYF; cdr3_nt: TGTGCCAGTAGTGTGGGACTAGCGGGAGCTTCAGAGACCCAGTACTTC; v_call: TRBV19; d_call: TRBD2; j_call: TRBJ2-5; clone_size: .
cdr3_aa: CASSPGQRSNYGYTF; cdr3_nt: TGTGCCAGCAGCCCGGGACAGCGATCTAACTATGGCTACACCTTC; v_call: TRBV5-6; d_call: TRBD1; j_call: TRBJ1-2; clone_size: .
cdr3_aa: CASSYDQGSGNTIYF; cdr3_nt: TGCGCCAGCAGCTATGATCAGGGATCTGGAAACACCATATATTTT; v_call: TRBV4-3; d_call: .; j_call: TRBJ1-3; clone_size: few
cdr3_aa: CASSFQVGTEAFF; cdr3_nt: TGTGCCAGCAGTTTTCAGGTGGGCACTGAAGCTTTCTTT; v_call: TRBV28; d_call: .; j_call: TRBJ1-1; clone_size: .
cdr3_aa: CASTGGGYGYTF; cdr3_nt: TGTGCCAGCACGGGAGGGGGCTATGGCTACACCTTC; v_call: TRBV6-1; d_call: .; j_call: TRBJ1-2; clone_size: .
cdr3_aa: CASSPPGLVVYEQYF; cdr3_nt: TGTGCCAGCAGCCCGCCGGGACTAGTAGTCTACGAGCAGTACTTC; v_call: TRBV7-9; d_call: TRBD2; j_call: TRBJ2-7; clone_size: few
cdr3_aa: CASSSLDSPIQYF; cdr3_nt: TGTGCCAGCAGCTCGTTGGACAGCCCCATCCAGTATTTT; v_call: TRBV7-2; d_call: .; j_call: TRBJ2-3; clone_size: once
cdr3_aa: CASSSPGGDGYGYTF; cdr3_nt: TGTGCCAGCAGTTCCCCTGGGGGCGATGGCTATGGCTACACCTTC; v_call: TRBV28; d_call: .; j_call: TRBJ1-2; clone_size: few
cdr3_aa: CASSDTFREEQFF; cdr3_nt: TGTGCCAGCAGCGACACCTTTCGGGAAGAGCAGTTCTTC; v_call: TRBV7-9; d_call: .; j_call: TRBJ2-1; clone_size: .
cdr3_aa: CAWTGGLDYTF; cdr3_nt: TGTGCCTGGACGGGGGGGTTAGACTACACCTTC; v_call: TRBV30; d_call: .; j_call: TRBJ1-2; clone_size: .
cdr3_aa: CASSLGTGHTGELFF; cdr3_nt: TGTGCCAGCAGCTTAGGGACAGGGCACACCGGGGAGCTGTTTTTT; v_call: TRBV7-2; d_call: TRBD1; j_call: TRBJ2-2; clone_size: .
cdr3_aa: CASSTRTPVNTEAFF; cdr3_nt: TGTGCCAGCAGCACGAGGACACCTGTCAACACTGAAGCTTTCTTT; v_call: TRBV7-2; d_call: .; j_call: TRBJ1-1; clone_size: .
cdr3_aa: CASDGGGIGNYGYTF; cdr3_nt: TGTGCCAGCGACGGGGGGGGGATTGGGAACTATGGCTACACCTTC; v_call: TRBV2; d_call: .; j_call: TRBJ1-2; clone_size: .
cdr3_aa: CASSRGGNTEAFF; cdr3_nt: TGCGCCAGCAGCCGCGGGGGGAACACTGAAGCTTTCTTT; v_call: TRBV4-3; d_call: .; j_call: TRBJ1-1; clone_size: .
cdr3_aa: CASIRGNTIYF; cdr3_nt: TGTGCCAGCATACGAGGGAACACCATATATTTT; v_call: TRBV6-5; d_call: .; j_call: TRBJ1-3; clone_size: once
cdr3_aa: CASSLAHLTFTDTQYF; cdr3_nt: TGTGCCAGCAGCTTAGCGCATCTCACATTCACAGATACGCAGTATTTT; v_call: TRBV7-2; d_call: .; j_call: TRBJ2-3; clone_size: .
cdr3_aa: CSVRGQLGYEQYF; cdr3_nt: TGCAGCGTCCGAGGACAGTTGGGCTACGAGCAGTACTTC; v_call: TRBV29-1; d_call: .; j_call: TRBJ2-7; clone_size: .
cdr3_aa: CASSLDADYYNEQFF; cdr3_nt: TGTGCCAGCAGCTTAGATGCGGACTACTACAATGAGCAGTTCTTC; v_call: TRBV7-2; d_call: .; j_call: TRBJ2-1; clone_size: .
cdr3_aa: CASSTGQGVYNEQFF; cdr3_nt: TGTGCCAGCAGCACCGGACAGGGGGTCTACAATGAGCAGTTCTTC; v_call: TRBV5-4; d_call: TRBD1; j_call: TRBJ2-1; clone_size: .
cdr3_aa: CASSRMVGQGSSGNTIYF; cdr3_nt: TGTGCCAGCAGCCGAATGGTAGGACAGGGAAGCTCTGGAAACACCATATATTTT; v_call: TRBV4-2; d_call: TRBD1; j_call: TRBJ1-3; clone_size: .
cdr3_aa: CSVVGRGDGYTF; cdr3_nt: TGCAGCGTTGTAGGCAGGGGTGATGGCTACACCTTC; v_call: TRBV29-1; d_call: .; j_call: TRBJ1-2; clone_size: .
cdr3_aa: CASSPAGGYQPQHF; cdr3_nt: TGTGCCAGTAGTCCCGCAGGGGGCTATCAGCCCCAGCATTTT; v_call: TRBV19; d_call: TRBD1; j_call: TRBJ1-5; clone_size: .
cdr3_aa: CASSQRQGVSSYEQYF; cdr3_nt: TGTGCCAGCAGCCAACGACAGGGGGTATCCTCCTACGAGCAGTACTTC; v_call: TRBV4-2; d_call: TRBD1; j_call: TRBJ2-7; clone_size: few
cdr3_aa: CASSQDRQVTYEQYF; cdr3_nt: TGCGCCAGCAGCCAAGATCGGCAGGTAACCTACGAGCAGTACTTC; v_call: TRBV4-3; d_call: .; j_call: TRBJ2-7; clone_size: .
cdr3_aa: CASSPTTGSNQPQHF; cdr3_nt: TGTGCCAGCTCACCAACGACAGGGAGTAATCAGCCCCAGCATTTT; v_call: TRBV18; d_call: TRBD1; j_call: TRBJ1-5; clone_size: .
cdr3_aa: CASSPLGALYEQYF; cdr3_nt: TGTGCCAGCAGTCCCCTGGGAGCGCTCTACGAGCAGTACTTC; v_call: TRBV27; d_call: .; j_call: TRBJ2-7; clone_size: .
cdr3_aa: CASSFGRGVNQPQHF; cdr3_nt: TGTGCCAGCAGTTTCGGGAGGGGCGTGAATCAGCCCCAGCATTTT; v_call: TRBV28; d_call: .; j_call: TRBJ1-5; clone_size: .
cdr3_aa: CSVDLGPRELFF; cdr3_nt: TGCAGCGTGGACTTAGGACCGAGGGAGCTGTTTTTT; v_call: TRBV29-1; d_call: .; j_call: TRBJ2-2; clone_size: .
cdr3_aa: CASRGGLAGVGTQYF; cdr3_nt: TGTGCTTCTCGCGGGGGACTAGCGGGAGTGGGGACGCAGTATTTT; v_call: TRBV28; d_call: TRBD2; j_call: TRBJ2-3; clone_size: .
cdr3_aa: CASSRRTTAEAEQYF; cdr3_nt: TGCGCCAGCAGCCGCCGGACGACAGCCGAGGCCGAGCAGTACTTC; v_call: TRBV4-3; d_call: .; j_call: TRBJ2-7; clone_size: .
cdr3_aa: CATSRGGGELAEAFF; cdr3_nt: TGTGCCACCAGCAGAGGAGGGGGCGAGTTAGCTGAAGCTTTCTTT; v_call: TRBV15; d_call: TRBD1; j_call: TRBJ1-1; clone_size: .
cdr3_aa: CASSQSREGPYEQYF; cdr3_nt: TGTGCCAGCAGCCAATCGCGGGAGGGCCCCTACGAGCAGTACTTC; v_call: TRBV13; d_call: TRBD2; j_call: TRBJ2-7; clone_size: .
cdr3_aa: CASTIGGLVTDTQYF; cdr3_nt: TGCGCCAGCACCATTGGGGGACTAGTCACAGATACGCAGTATTTT; v_call: TRBV5-1; d_call: TRBD2; j_call: TRBJ2-3; clone_size: .
cdr3_aa: CASSFTEYSNQPQHF; cdr3_nt: TGTGCCAGCAGTTTTACAGAATATAGCAATCAGCCCCAGCATTTT; v_call: TRBV28; d_call: .; j_call: TRBJ1-5; clone_size: .
cdr3_aa: CASSEASTPGRYTF; cdr3_nt: TGTGCCAGCAGTGAAGCTAGTACGCCAGGGAGGTACACCTTC; v_call: TRBV2; d_call: .; j_call: TRBJ1-2; clone_size: .